This is a list of T cell receptor beta chains from one sample in a study of blood T cell repertoires in COVID-19. Data came from immunoSEQ multiplex PCR; TCRdb stores just in-frame clones and leaves some out. This table has fewer than 350,000 clones, less than 95% appearing once. Input material: PBMCs or T cells enriched from blood (not recorded which). The receptor source for this set is a man between 40 and 49 years old who had been exposed to COVID-19. CDR3s include the opening cysteine and the closing phenylalanine or tryptophan. Each record gives: D gene, V gene, clone size, J gene, CDR3 DNA, CDR3 protein. The D gene is left open where the match is weak. The listing skips clone size in some rows; elsewhere it reads once, few, many or a size class.

d_gene: NA
v_gene: TRBV14
abundance: NA
j_gene: TRBJ1-1
CDR3nt: TGTGCCAGCAGCCAAGCTCGGGGGGGCTCCACTGAAGCTTTCTTT
CDR3aa: CASSQARGGSTEAFF

d_gene: NA
v_gene: TRBV19
abundance: NA
j_gene: TRBJ1-5
CDR3nt: TGTGCCAGTAGTATCCCCGGTTATGAATCGCCCCAGCATTTT
CDR3aa: CASSIPGYESPQHF

d_gene: TRBD1
v_gene: TRBV28
abundance: NA
j_gene: TRBJ1-2
CDR3nt: TGTGCCAGCAGACTACAGGGGAGCGGCTACACCTTC
CDR3aa: CASRLQGSGYTF

d_gene: TRBD2
v_gene: TRBV19
abundance: NA
j_gene: TRBJ2-3
CDR3nt: TGTGCCAGTAGTATAAACATCCTAGCGGAGAGCACAGATACGCAGTATTTT
CDR3aa: CASSINILAESTDTQYF

d_gene: TRBD2
v_gene: TRBV19
abundance: NA
j_gene: TRBJ2-7
CDR3nt: TGTGCCAGTAGGCGGACTAGCGGGAGTTTAGCGGGCGAGCAGTACTTC
CDR3aa: CASRRTSGSLAGEQYF

d_gene: NA
v_gene: TRBV12-3/TRBV12-4
abundance: NA
j_gene: TRBJ1-1
CDR3nt: TGTGCCAGCACCAGGGGTGCTGAAGCTTTCTTT
CDR3aa: CASTRGAEAFF

d_gene: NA
v_gene: TRBV25-1
abundance: few
j_gene: TRBJ1-2
CDR3nt: TGTGCCAGCAGTGAACAGGGTAGGGCTGGCTACACCTTC
CDR3aa: CASSEQGRAGYTF

d_gene: TRBD1
v_gene: TRBV6-2/TRBV6-3
abundance: NA
j_gene: TRBJ2-5
CDR3nt: TGTGCCAGCAGTTACTCTACAGGGGATAGGGGACAAGAGACCCAGTACTTC
CDR3aa: CASSYSTGDRGQETQYF

d_gene: TRBD1
v_gene: TRBV18
abundance: once
j_gene: TRBJ2-7
CDR3nt: TGTGCCAGCTCACCAGACCACAGGGGGCCGTCCTCCTACGAGCAGTACTTC
CDR3aa: CASSPDHRGPSSYEQYF

d_gene: TRBD1
v_gene: TRBV18
abundance: NA
j_gene: TRBJ1-1
CDR3nt: TGTGCCAGCTCACCACCTCGACAGGGCACTGAAGCTTTCTTT
CDR3aa: CASSPPRQGTEAFF

d_gene: NA
v_gene: TRBV12-5
abundance: NA
j_gene: TRBJ1-5
CDR3nt: TGTGCTAGTGGTTTGGTACTAGTGGGTTTCAATCAGCCCCAGCATTTT
CDR3aa: CASGLVLVGFNQPQHF

d_gene: NA
v_gene: TRBV11-2
abundance: NA
j_gene: TRBJ2-7
CDR3nt: TGTGCCAGCAGCTTAGCGCCGGCCAGGAACTACGAGCAGTACTTC
CDR3aa: CASSLAPARNYEQYF

d_gene: NA
v_gene: TRBV4-2
abundance: NA
j_gene: TRBJ1-3
CDR3nt: TGTGCCAGCAGCCAGGGTACAGGGTCGGGAAACACCATATATTTT
CDR3aa: CASSQGTGSGNTIYF

d_gene: TRBD2
v_gene: TRBV15
abundance: once
j_gene: TRBJ2-7
CDR3nt: TGTGCCACCAGCAGAGATAAGCGGGAGGTCTACGAGCAGTACTTC
CDR3aa: CATSRDKREVYEQYF

d_gene: NA
v_gene: TRBV12-2
abundance: NA
j_gene: TRBJ1-1
CDR3nt: TGTGCAAGTCGCCCCCCGGGACAGGAAAAAATGAACACTGAAGCTTTCTTT
CDR3aa: CASRPPGQEKMNTEAFF

d_gene: TRBD1
v_gene: TRBV4-2
abundance: few
j_gene: TRBJ1-2
CDR3nt: TGTGCCAGCAGCCAGTTAGGACAGGGTGACTATGGCTACACCTTC
CDR3aa: CASSQLGQGDYGYTF

d_gene: NA
v_gene: TRBV28
abundance: NA
j_gene: TRBJ2-2
CDR3nt: TGTGCCAGCAGGGCGGTCCAAATCGGGGAGCTGTTTTTT
CDR3aa: CASRAVQIGELFF

d_gene: TRBD1
v_gene: TRBV5-1
abundance: once
j_gene: TRBJ2-7
CDR3nt: TGCGCCAGCAGCCAGGTAACAGGGGGCGGAAACGAGCAGTACTTC
CDR3aa: CASSQVTGGGNEQYF

d_gene: NA
v_gene: TRBV24-1
abundance: NA
j_gene: TRBJ2-2
CDR3nt: TGTGCCACCCTCGCGGAGTACGGGGAGCTGTTTTTT
CDR3aa: CATLAEYGELFF

d_gene: NA
v_gene: TRBV6-4
abundance: NA
j_gene: TRBJ2-1
CDR3nt: TGTGCCAGCAGTGACGCAGGGGAGAGTATGGGTGAGCAGTTCTTC
CDR3aa: CASSDAGESMGEQFF

d_gene: NA
v_gene: TRBV19
abundance: NA
j_gene: TRBJ1-2
CDR3nt: TGTGCCAGTCGTGCGGGGACGACGGCGTATGGCTACACCTTC
CDR3aa: CASRAGTTAYGYTF

d_gene: TRBD1
v_gene: TRBV30
abundance: NA
j_gene: TRBJ1-2
CDR3nt: TGTGCCAGTCCGGGGACAGGGAATGGCTACACCTTC
CDR3aa: CASPGTGNGYTF

d_gene: NA
v_gene: TRBV30
abundance: NA
j_gene: TRBJ1-1
CDR3nt: TGTGCCTGGAGTGTTGAGCGGGCTGAAGCTTTCTTT
CDR3aa: CAWSVERAEAFF

d_gene: TRBD2
v_gene: TRBV7-9
abundance: NA
j_gene: TRBJ2-7
CDR3nt: TGTGCCACCAAGCTTATGTCTACTAGCGGGGACGAGCAGTACTTC
CDR3aa: CATKLMSTSGDEQYF

d_gene: NA
v_gene: TRBV2
abundance: NA
j_gene: TRBJ1-2
CDR3nt: TGTGCCAGCAGTGGACAGTCCGGCTATGGCTACACCTTC
CDR3aa: CASSGQSGYGYTF

d_gene: NA
v_gene: TRBV9
abundance: few
j_gene: TRBJ2-1
CDR3nt: TGTGCCAGCAGCGTAGAATTACAGGATGTGCATGAGCAGTTCTTC
CDR3aa: CASSVELQDVHEQFF

d_gene: TRBD2
v_gene: TRBV4-2
abundance: NA
j_gene: TRBJ2-7
CDR3nt: TGTGCCAGCAGCCAAGGTGGGGCGGGAGCCTTCGAGCAGTACTTC
CDR3aa: CASSQGGAGAFEQYF

d_gene: NA
v_gene: TRBV18
abundance: once
j_gene: TRBJ2-1
CDR3nt: TGTGCCAGCTCACCACCCCGGAGGGGGCGCAATGAGCAGTTCTTC
CDR3aa: CASSPPRRGRNEQFF

d_gene: TRBD1
v_gene: TRBV30
abundance: NA
j_gene: TRBJ2-5
CDR3nt: TGTGCCTGGAGTTCGACAGGGGTTGGGACCCAGTACTTC
CDR3aa: CAWSSTGVGTQYF

d_gene: NA
v_gene: TRBV9
abundance: NA
j_gene: TRBJ1-1
CDR3nt: TGTGCCAGCAGCCCTCGGGGACAATCGAACACTGAAGCTTTCTTT
CDR3aa: CASSPRGQSNTEAFF

d_gene: TRBD1
v_gene: TRBV6-2/TRBV6-3
abundance: NA
j_gene: TRBJ2-1
CDR3nt: TGTGCCAGCAGTTACACAGGGGGCTTAAATGAGCAGTTCTTC
CDR3aa: CASSYTGGLNEQFF

d_gene: NA
v_gene: TRBV29-1
abundance: NA
j_gene: TRBJ1-1
CDR3nt: TGCAGCGTTCGCAAAGGGCAGGGTGAAGCTTTCTTT
CDR3aa: CSVRKGQGEAFF

d_gene: TRBD1
v_gene: TRBV19
abundance: NA
j_gene: TRBJ1-5
CDR3nt: TGTGCCAGTAGCCCCGGACAGGCGCCCTATCAGCCCCAGCATTTT
CDR3aa: CASSPGQAPYQPQHF

d_gene: TRBD1
v_gene: TRBV28
abundance: NA
j_gene: TRBJ1-2
CDR3nt: TGTGCCAGCAGCTCCGGACAGGCCCTCTACACCTTC
CDR3aa: CASSSGQALYTF

d_gene: TRBD2
v_gene: TRBV7-9
abundance: NA
j_gene: TRBJ2-2
CDR3nt: TGTGCCAGCAGCCCTAGCGGGCTAGGCACCGGGGAGCTGTTTTTT
CDR3aa: CASSPSGLGTGELFF

d_gene: TRBD1
v_gene: TRBV27
abundance: NA
j_gene: TRBJ1-4
CDR3nt: TGTGCCAGCAGAAAACAGGGGGCGGTTGAAAAACTGTTTTTT
CDR3aa: CASRKQGAVEKLFF

d_gene: NA
v_gene: TRBV18
abundance: NA
j_gene: TRBJ1-5
CDR3nt: TGTGCCAGCTCACCACGCGGGATGGCTAATCAGCCCCAGCATTTT
CDR3aa: CASSPRGMANQPQHF

d_gene: NA
v_gene: TRBV6-4
abundance: NA
j_gene: TRBJ1-4
CDR3nt: TGTGCCAGCAGTCGAGAAACTAATGAAAAACTGTTTTTT
CDR3aa: CASSRETNEKLFF

d_gene: NA
v_gene: TRBV6-2/TRBV6-3
abundance: NA
j_gene: TRBJ2-1
CDR3nt: TGTGCCAGCAGTTACTCAGTAGCGGATTCCTACAATGAGCAGTTCTTC
CDR3aa: CASSYSVADSYNEQFF

d_gene: TRBD1
v_gene: TRBV15
abundance: NA
j_gene: TRBJ1-4
CDR3nt: TGTGCCACCAGCAGAGATCGGGCAGGGGGGAATGAAAAACTGTTTTTT
CDR3aa: CATSRDRAGGNEKLFF

d_gene: TRBD2
v_gene: TRBV5-1
abundance: NA
j_gene: TRBJ2-3
CDR3nt: TGCGCCAGCAGCTTCGCAGCGGGAGGGGGCACAGATACGCAGTATTTT
CDR3aa: CASSFAAGGGTDTQYF

d_gene: TRBD2
v_gene: TRBV28
abundance: NA
j_gene: TRBJ2-7
CDR3nt: TGTGCCAGCAGTTTATCTTTCGGTGTGGGACTAGCAATCTACGAGCAGTACTTC
CDR3aa: CASSLSFGVGLAIYEQYF

d_gene: TRBD1
v_gene: TRBV15
abundance: once
j_gene: TRBJ1-2
CDR3nt: TGTGCCACCAGCAGAGCCGACAGGGGGCCGTATGGCTACACCTTC
CDR3aa: CATSRADRGPYGYTF

d_gene: TRBD1
v_gene: TRBV5-1
abundance: NA
j_gene: TRBJ1-2
CDR3nt: TGCGCCAGCAGCACGGACAGGGTGGCAGGCTACACCTTC
CDR3aa: CASSTDRVAGYTF

d_gene: NA
v_gene: TRBV11-3
abundance: NA
j_gene: TRBJ2-1
CDR3nt: TGTGCCAGCAGCTTAACCTCCTTCGGCGGTCTGGATGAGCAGTTCTTC
CDR3aa: CASSLTSFGGLDEQFF

d_gene: NA
v_gene: TRBV9
abundance: NA
j_gene: TRBJ1-4
CDR3nt: TGTGCCAGCAGCCGATTCGGGGATGGCGGGGAAAAACTGTTTTTT
CDR3aa: CASSRFGDGGEKLFF

d_gene: TRBD2
v_gene: TRBV28
abundance: NA
j_gene: TRBJ2-1
CDR3nt: TGTGCCAGCAGTTTATCGCTAGCGGGAGTGTCTCACAATGAGCAGTTCTTC
CDR3aa: CASSLSLAGVSHNEQFF